The 16 T cell receptor beta chains presented below share a single source sample, sequenced in a study of OX40 agonist ivuxolimab in advanced cancers. Method: immunoSEQ multiplex PCR; TCRdb's copy keeps in-frame clones and lacks some. The table records tens of thousands of clones, more than 75% of them present only once. The source was CD4+ or CD8+ T cells sorted from blood, collected in a trial of the OX40 agonist ivuxolimab. The receptors come from an adult with an advanced solid tumor such as melanoma, head and neck, liver or kidney cancer.

This clone appeared a single time. This rearrangement joins TRBV29-1 to TRBJ2-1; 15 bases fit TRBD2. The germline V gene encodes CDR1 SQVTM and CDR2 ANQGSEA. With V trimmed by 8 bases and J by 6 bases, 8 bases remained unmatched. The CDR3 is made up of 15 amino acids. CDR3 loop: CSFILGLAGGNEQFF. The DNA for the CDR3 is TGCAGCTTTATACTGGGACTAGCGGGGGGCAATGAGCAGTTCTTC.

The rearrangement links TRBV7-8 to TRBJ2-1; D might be TRBD1 or TRBD2, each matching 6 bases. Per germline, CDR1 SGHVS and CDR2 FQNEAQ. The CDR3 runs to 16 residues. V was clipped by 5 bases and J by 1 base, with 15 bases between them. DNA for the CDR3: TGTGCCAGCAGCCTCATGGGCGGGACATCCTACAATGAGCAGTTCTTC. Protein sequence: CASSLMGGTSYNEQFF.

V is TRBV7-8 and J is TRBJ1-1, with D uncertain. V was trimmed by 7 bases and J by 0 bases, leaving 12 bases between them. Germline values: CDR1 SGHVS, CDR2 FQNEAQ. CDR3 length equals 14 residues. DNA of the CDR3: TGTGCCAGCACCTACCAAACAGTGAACACTGAAGCTTTCTTT. Its protein is CASTYQTVNTEAFF. Filled out from reference TRBV7-8 and TRBJ1-1, the complete variable domain reads GAGVSQSPRYKVAKRGQDVALRCDPISGHVSLFWYQQALGQGPEFLTYFQNEAQLDKSGLPSDRFFAERPEGSVSTLKIQRTQQEDSAVYLCASTYQTVNTEAFFGQGTRLTVV.

V is TRBV5-6 and J is TRBJ2-1, with 13 positions matching TRBD2. CDR1 is SGHDT, CDR2 YYEEEE, per germline. This CDR3 has 16 residues. V lost 3 bases, J lost 9 bases, and 9 bases stayed unmatched. CDR3 region: CASSSPTSGGAGEQFF. CDR3 bases: TGTGCCAGCAGCTCTCCCACTAGCGGGGGGGCAGGTGAGCAGTTCTTC.

The CDR3 region is CASGTGSSYEQYV. For the CDR3, the DNA is TGTGCCAGCGGGACAGGTAGCTCCTACGAGCAGTACGTC. The V gene is TRBV28, the J gene TRBJ2-7; 8 nucleotides align to TRBD1. Germline CDR1 MDHEN, CDR2 SYDVKM. V lost 8 bases, J lost 0 bases, and 3 bases stayed unmatched. The CDR3 spans 13 residues.

This rearrangement joins TRBV11-2 to TRBJ1-1, with D tentatively TRBD1 (6 bases). This CDR3 is built from 14 residues. The V end lost 5 bases, the J end lost 1 base, and 11 bases lay between the germline ends. Germline CDR1 is SGHAT and CDR2 is FQNNGV. The CDR3 sequence is CASSPQGPNTEAFF. CDR3 sequence (DNA): TGTGCCAGCAGCCCACAGGGCCCGAACACTGAAGCTTTCTTT.

V usage is TRBV6-5 and J usage is TRBJ2-2; D is undetermined. CDR1 is MNHEY, CDR2 SVGAGI, per germline. The V gene lost 0 bases and the J gene lost 3 bases, with 11 bases spanning the gap. The CDR3 contains 16 residues. The CDR3 reads CASSYSYKSYTGELFF. CDR3 nucleotides: TGTGCCAGCAGTTACTCGTACAAGAGCTACACCGGGGAGCTGTTTTTT.

The chain joins TRBV28 to TRBJ1-2, with D possibly TRBD1 on 5 matching bases. The germline V gene has CDR1 MDHEN and CDR2 SYDVKM. The CDR3 is made up of 13 amino acids. Between the trimmed V and J ends, which lost 2 bases and 5 bases, there was a span of 9 bases. In nucleotides, the CDR3 is TGTGCCAGCAGTTTAAGACAGACTTATGGCTACACCTTC. It specifies CASSLRQTYGYTF.

The genes are TRBV2 and TRBJ1-4, with 9 nucleotides matching TRBD1. Germline CDR1 SNHLY, CDR2 FYNNEI. Germline trimming cut 6 bases from V and 10 bases from J; bases unmatched to any gene: 9. The CDR3 consists of 14 residues. The CDR3 DNA reads as TGTGCCAGCAGACCCGACAGGGGGGGAGGAAAACTGTTTTTT. It yields the protein CASRPDRGGGKLFF.

This clone has only one observation. The chain has TRBV7-7 and TRBJ2-5; D possibly matches TRBD1 or TRBD2 (5 bases each). V lost 5 bases to trimming and J lost 7 bases, with 20 bases between them. The CDR3 has 15 amino acids. CDR1 and CDR2 (germline): SSHAT, FNYEAQ (reference sequence). This chain's CDR3 is CASSNRLAQRGTQYF. CDR3 bases: TGTGCCAGCAGCAACCGCCTAGCACAGAGGGGGACCCAGTACTTC.

V and J are TRBV28 and TRBJ1-2; TRBD1 aligns across 11 bases. CDR1 is MDHEN, CDR2 SYDVKM, per germline. J was trimmed by 4 bases and V by 5 bases; bases with no gene match: 6. This CDR3 is built from 15 residues. The CDR3 spells CASSTPGQGGYGYTF. DNA of the CDR3: TGTGCCAGCAGTACTCCGGGACAGGGGGGCTATGGCTACACCTTC.

V gene TRBV6-5 combines with J gene TRBJ1-1, with a possible D match to TRBD1 (6 bases). This CDR3 has 14 residues. Germline V gives CDR1 MNHEY, CDR2 SVGAGI. Trimming removed 4 bases from V and 5 bases from J, with 14 bases in between. The CDR3 loop is CASSLTGPRTEAFF. In DNA, the CDR3 is TGTGCCAGCAGTTTAACAGGGCCCAGAACTGAAGCTTTCTTT.

This chain connects TRBV19 to TRBJ2-3; 13 bases agree with TRBD2. The germline V gene encodes CDR1 LNHDA and CDR2 SQIVND (reference sequence). This CDR3 has 14 amino acids. V dropped 6 bases and J dropped 3; count of bases not matched to a gene: 0. The DNA for the CDR3 is TGTGCCAGTAGGACTAGCGGGAGGACAGATACGCAGTATTTT. Its translation is CASRTSGRTDTQYF.

This chain uses TRBV4-1 with TRBJ1-2; a possible D gene is TRBD1 (5 bases). Trimming removed 1 base at V and 4 bases at J, with 13 bases between. Germline values: CDR1 MGHRA, CDR2 YSYEKL. The CDR3 is 15 residues long. The CDR3 spells CASSQAGVGSYGYTF. DNA for the CDR3: TGCGCCAGCAGCCAAGCGGGGGTCGGGAGCTATGGCTACACCTTC.

The V call is TRBV28, the J call TRBJ2-1, with 7 bases that match TRBD2. CDR1 and CDR2 (germline): MDHEN, SYDVKM. This CDR3 is built from 17 residues. V dropped 2 bases and J dropped 0; count of bases not matched to a gene: 7. CDR3 sequence reads: CASSLNPAGSSYNEQFF. Here the CDR3 DNA reads TGTGCCAGCAGTTTAAATCCAGCGGGGAGCTCCTACAATGAGCAGTTCTTC.

This sequence joins TRBV14 and TRBJ1-2; the D is unclear. CDR3 length: 14 amino acids. Trimming cost V 0 bases and J 8 bases, with 13 bases left between them. Germline CDR1 reads SGHDN; CDR2 reads FVKESK. The CDR3 protein is CASSQDSIVGGYTF. DNA of the CDR3: TGTGCCAGCAGCCAAGATTCGATCGTGGGGGGCTACACCTTC.